This TCR beta chain was observed in a study of cytomegalovirus exposure and HLA in healthy donors. Study conclusions and caveats: Among TCR beta chains of equal frequency, HLA-associated ones were more clonally expanded in a later analysis. Some highly shared sequence variants likely arose as a pipeline artifact.

The primer mix had 60 Vbeta and 13 Jbeta primers. Assay: immunoSEQ multiplex PCR; the TCRdb copy retains only in-frame clones and omits some. The top ten hold under 3% of the sample, which has some 150,000 clones, nearly 80% seen once. As for this clone: The antigen remains undetermined.

Sequenced material: PBMCs. The clonotype was recovered from a man aged 40-50 years in good health and CMV-seropositive.

The CDR3 DNA reads as TGTGCCAGCAGCTTAGTACGTTCCGGGACAGGGGGAGGAAACACCATATATTTT. Its protein product is CASSLVRSGTGGGNTIYF. The chain couples TRBV7-2 to TRBJ1-3; 11 bases line up with TRBD1. There are 18 residues in the CDR3. Per germline, CDR1 SGHTA and CDR2 FQGNSA. V was clipped by 1 base and J by 4 bases; unmatched bases: 9.